This section outlines one T cell receptor (beta chain) sequence together with its context. This CDR3 spans 14 amino acids. Germline CDR1 reads LNHDA; CDR2 reads SQIVND (reference sequence). V lost 8 bases, J lost 4 bases, and 17 bases lay in between. The data stem from a study of T cell clonotyping in hematopoietic cell transplantation. Using immunoSEQ multiplex PCR, the repertoire was profiled, and TCRdb retains in-frame clones only, with some absent. Here the sample spans around 16,000 clones, about 57% being singletons. The V gene is TRBV19, the J gene TRBJ2-5; D ambiguous. The sequence came from a male patient in his fifties who had an allogeneic stem cell transplant from an unrelated donor, so T cells may come from the graft donor. Some clones in this sample may be carry-over from other donors' samples. Material: PBMCs, obtained 30 days after allogeneic stem cell transplant. CDR3 in DNA: TGTGCCAGTTCCCTTACGCTTTCCAGAGAGACCCAGTACTTC. Encoded protein: CASSLTLSRETQYF.